The source of this T cell receptor beta chain is a study of T cell responses to AZD1222 COVID-19 vaccine. Points from the study as a whole: Epitopes outside B.1.351 and B.1.1.7 mutated regions reportedly drew nearly half of spike TCRs.

The CDR3 runs 17 residues. On this clone: The antigen is unknown.

Produced via immunoSEQ multiplex PCR; TCRdb's table is partial and in-frame only. This sample carries some 99,000 clones, 87% of them seen once, and the ten largest clones take 4.5% to 5.5%. This clonotype was obtained from an adult in good health. The sequencing used peripheral blood, collected on day 0 of AZD1222 vaccination. The chain joins TRBV21-1 to TRBJ2-5; TRBD1, the D gene given by the table, was not confirmed from the DNA. TRBV21-1 is flagged as a pseudogene. This CDR3 is CASSPRLGTEEQETQYF. The CDR3 coding sequence is TGTGCCAGCAGTCCTCGGCTCGGGACAGAAGAACAAGAGACCCAGTACTTC.